Listed below are T cell receptor beta chains from one sample, sequenced in a study of cytomegalovirus exposure and HLA in healthy donors. Sequencing was performed with immunoSEQ multiplex PCR; in TCRdb, only in-frame clones are kept and a portion is missing. The sample consists of 95,000 to 150,000 clones, 74% of them appearing once. Sequenced input: PBMCs. Every receptor here comes from a woman in her 50s in good health and CMV-seropositive. The CDR3 runs from the conserved cysteine through the conserved F or W. The D gene is left open where the match is weak. Size is omitted from some rows. Given values are once, few, many or a class for expanded clones.

>TRBV11-2|TRBD1|.|TRBJ1-2
CASTPGTGGLYGYTF
TGTGCCAGTACCCCAGGGACAGGGGGTCTCTATGGCTACACCTTC
>TRBV5-1|.|.|TRBJ1-3
CASSPGAGHSGNTIYF
TGCGCCAGCAGCCCTGGGGCAGGGCACTCTGGAAACACCATATATTTT
>TRBV7-8|TRBD2|few|TRBJ2-3
CASSWTEYFTSGDNTDTQYF
TGTGCCAGCAGCTGGACAGAATACTTCACTAGCGGGGACAACACAGATACGCAGTATTTT
>TRBV27|TRBD1|.|TRBJ1-4
CASSSPLDRVEKLFF
TGTGCCAGCAGCTCTCCTTTGGACAGGGTGGAAAAACTGTTTTTT
>TRBV2|TRBD1|.|TRBJ1-6
CASSRGQGAFSPLHF
TGTGCCAGCAGTCGTGGACAGGGGGCTTTTTCACCCCTCCACTTT
>TRBV5-1|TRBD2|.|TRBJ2-7
CASNSGGTSSYEQYF
TGCGCCAGCAATAGCGGGGGGACTAGCTCCTACGAGCAGTACTTC
>TRBV4-3|.|.|TRBJ1-5
CASSHRRAVDQPQHF
TGCGCCAGCAGCCACCGCAGGGCGGTCGATCAGCCCCAGCATTTT
>TRBV25-1|TRBD1|.|TRBJ2-2
CASKGTGYTGELFF
TGTGCCAGCAAAGGGACAGGGTATACCGGGGAGCTGTTTTTT
>TRBV5-1|TRBD2|.|TRBJ2-2
CASSSLAGVNTGELFF
TGCGCCAGCAGCTCACTAGCGGGGGTGAACACCGGGGAGCTGTTTTTT
>TRBV5-1|.|.|TRBJ1-5
CASSYYPGHFSNQPQHF
TGCGCCAGCAGCTACTATCCCGGACACTTTAGCAATCAGCCCCAGCATTTT
>TRBV9|.|.|TRBJ1-2
CASSVADQGQHTF
TGTGCCAGCAGCGTAGCTGATCAGGGGCAGCACACCTTC
>TRBV4-1|TRBD2|.|TRBJ2-3
CASSRGTSGVSTDTQYF
TGCGCCAGCAGCCGAGGGACTAGCGGGGTTAGCACAGATACGCAGTATTTT
>TRBV19|.|.|TRBJ1-2
CATRHPTNYGYTF
TGTGCCACCAGACACCCCACTAACTATGGCTACACCTTC
>TRBV5-5|TRBD2|.|TRBJ2-5
CASTQGRLAGARGETQYF
TGTGCCAGCACCCAAGGTCGGCTAGCGGGGGCCCGGGGGGAGACCCAGTACTTC
>TRBV27|.|.|TRBJ2-7
CASSSYYEQYF
TGTGCCAGCAGCTCCTACTACGAGCAGTACTTC
>TRBV19|TRBD1|.|TRBJ1-1
CASSVRGQGARKNTEAFF
TGTGCCAGTAGTGTTCGGGGACAGGGGGCGAGGAAGAACACTGAAGCTTTCTTT
>TRBV5-1|TRBD1|.|TRBJ2-2
CASSTPSGQGIGELFF
TGCGCCAGCAGCACCCCCTCGGGACAGGGGATCGGGGAGCTGTTTTTT
>TRBV7-9|.|.|TRBJ2-7
CASSARQGGGEQYF
TGTGCCAGCAGCGCAAGGCAGGGGGGAGGCGAGCAGTACTTC
>TRBV10-2|.|.|TRBJ1-1
CASSVTDTEAFF
TGCGCCAGCAGTGTGACAGACACTGAAGCTTTCTTT
>TRBV7-9|.|.|TRBJ2-1
CASSLKGVVSNEQFF
TGTGCCAGCAGCTTAAAGGGGGTAGTTAGCAATGAGCAGTTCTTC
>TRBV7-9|TRBD1|.|TRBJ2-7
CASRNGQGPYEQYF
TGTGCCAGCAGAAACGGACAGGGACCCTACGAGCAGTACTTC
>TRBV27|TRBD1|.|TRBJ2-7
CASSSPGQGVEQYF
TGTGCCAGCAGTTCTCCGGGACAGGGAGTAGAGCAGTACTTC
>TRBV5-1|.|few|TRBJ2-3
CASRERVHTDTQYF
TGCGCCAGCAGGGAGAGGGTACACACAGATACGCAGTATTTT